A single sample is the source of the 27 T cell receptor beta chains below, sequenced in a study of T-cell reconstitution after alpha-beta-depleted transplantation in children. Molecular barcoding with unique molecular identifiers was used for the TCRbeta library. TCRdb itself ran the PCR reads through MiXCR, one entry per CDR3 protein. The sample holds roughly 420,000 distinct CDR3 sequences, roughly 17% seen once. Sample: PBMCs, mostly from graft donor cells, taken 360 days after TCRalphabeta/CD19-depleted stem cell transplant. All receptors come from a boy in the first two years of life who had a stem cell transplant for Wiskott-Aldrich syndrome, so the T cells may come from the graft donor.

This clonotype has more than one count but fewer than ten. The CDR3 here is CASSREVLEYNEQFF. The CDR3 coding sequence is TGTGCCAGCAGCCGGGAGGTGCTGGAATACAATGAGCAGTTCTTC. The rearrangement links TRBV3-1 to TRBJ2-1; D is possibly TRBD2 (6 bases). This CDR3 is built from 15 residues. V was trimmed by 4 bases and J by 4 bases, leaving 14 bases between them. In germline, CDR1 is LGHDT, CDR2 YNNKEL (reference sequence).

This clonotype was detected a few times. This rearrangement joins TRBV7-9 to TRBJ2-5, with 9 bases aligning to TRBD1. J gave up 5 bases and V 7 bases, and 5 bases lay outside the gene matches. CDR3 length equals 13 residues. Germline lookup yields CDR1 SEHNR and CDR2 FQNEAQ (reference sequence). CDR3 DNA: TGTGCCAGCACCGGACAGGGGTGGGAGACCCAGTACTTC. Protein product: CASTGQGWETQYF.

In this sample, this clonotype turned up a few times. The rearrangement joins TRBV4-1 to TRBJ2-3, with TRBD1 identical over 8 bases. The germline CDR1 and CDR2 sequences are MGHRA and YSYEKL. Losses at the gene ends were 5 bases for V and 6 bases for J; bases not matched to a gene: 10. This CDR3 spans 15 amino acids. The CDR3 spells CASSRGQALADTQYF. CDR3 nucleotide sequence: TGCGCCAGCAGCAGGGGACAGGCCTTGGCGGATACGCAGTATTTT.

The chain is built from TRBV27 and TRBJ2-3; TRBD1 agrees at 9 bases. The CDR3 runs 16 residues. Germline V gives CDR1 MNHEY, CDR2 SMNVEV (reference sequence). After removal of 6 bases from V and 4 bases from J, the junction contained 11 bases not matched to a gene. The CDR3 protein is CASRRRQGGIADTQYF. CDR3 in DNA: TGTGCCAGCAGACGCCGACAGGGGGGGATCGCAGATACGCAGTATTTT.

The CDR3 bases are TGTGCCAGCAGGCGACCTGGGACAGGGGGCGCAAGAATTTTGGACACCGGGGAGCTGTTTTTT. Protein product: CASRRPGTGGARILDTGELFF. The V gene is TRBV6-2 or TRBV6-3, the J gene TRBJ2-2; 12 positions agree with TRBD1. The V segment lost 6 bases and the J segment 3 bases; nucleotides outside the gene matches: 20. The germline V gene encodes CDR1 MNHEY and CDR2 SVGEGT. This CDR3 contains 21 residues.

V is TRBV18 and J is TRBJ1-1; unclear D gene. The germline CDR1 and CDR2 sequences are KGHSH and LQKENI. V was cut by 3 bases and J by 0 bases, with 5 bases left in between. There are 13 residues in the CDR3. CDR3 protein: CASSPHLNTEAFF. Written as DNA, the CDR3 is TGTGCCAGCTCACCCCATTTGAACACTGAAGCTTTCTTT.

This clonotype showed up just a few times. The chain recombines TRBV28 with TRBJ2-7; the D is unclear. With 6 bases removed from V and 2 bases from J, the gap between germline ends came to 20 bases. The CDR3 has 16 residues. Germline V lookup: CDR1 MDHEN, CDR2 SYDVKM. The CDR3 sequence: CASSPPRPAVTYEQYF. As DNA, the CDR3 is TGTGCCAGCAGCCCCCCTAGACCTGCTGTAACCTACGAGCAGTACTTC.

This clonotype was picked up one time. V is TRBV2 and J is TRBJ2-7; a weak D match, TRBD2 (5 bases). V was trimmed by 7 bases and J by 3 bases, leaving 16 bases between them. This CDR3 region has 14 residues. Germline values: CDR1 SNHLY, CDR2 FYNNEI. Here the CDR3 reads CASTEVASSYEQYF. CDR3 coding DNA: TGTGCCAGCACCGAGGTAGCTAGCAGCTACGAGCAGTACTTC. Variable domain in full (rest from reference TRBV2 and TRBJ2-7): EPEVTQTPSHQVTQMGQEVILRCVPISNHLYFYWYRQILGQKVEFLVSFYNNEISEKSEIFDDQFSVERPDGSNFTLKIRSTKLEDSAMYFCASTEVASSYEQYFGPGTRLTVT.

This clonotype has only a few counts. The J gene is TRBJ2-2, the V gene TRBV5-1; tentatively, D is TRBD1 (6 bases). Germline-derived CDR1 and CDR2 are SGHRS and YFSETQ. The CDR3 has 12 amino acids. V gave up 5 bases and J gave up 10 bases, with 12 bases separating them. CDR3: CASRTGLEELFF. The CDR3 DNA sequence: TGCGCCAGCAGGACAGGCCTTGAGGAGCTGTTTTTT.

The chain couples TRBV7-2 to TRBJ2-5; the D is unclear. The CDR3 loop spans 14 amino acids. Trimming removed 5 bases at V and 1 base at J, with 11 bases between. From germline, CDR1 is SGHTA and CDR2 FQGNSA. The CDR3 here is CASSPEGSQETQYF. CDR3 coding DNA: TGTGCCAGCAGCCCGGAAGGCTCCCAAGAGACCCAGTACTTC.

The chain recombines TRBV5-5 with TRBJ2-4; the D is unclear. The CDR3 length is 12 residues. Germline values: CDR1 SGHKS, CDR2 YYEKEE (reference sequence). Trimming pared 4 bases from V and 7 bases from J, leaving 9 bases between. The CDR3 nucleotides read TGTGCCAGCAGCCTCAGTTGGAACATTCAGTACTTC. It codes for CASSLSWNIQYF.

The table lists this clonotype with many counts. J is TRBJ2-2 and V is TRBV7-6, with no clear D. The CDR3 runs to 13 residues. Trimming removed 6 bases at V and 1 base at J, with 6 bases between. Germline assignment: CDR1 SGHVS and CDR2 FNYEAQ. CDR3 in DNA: TGTGCCAGCAGGCTCTGGAACACCGGGGAGCTGTTTTTT. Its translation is CASRLWNTGELFF.

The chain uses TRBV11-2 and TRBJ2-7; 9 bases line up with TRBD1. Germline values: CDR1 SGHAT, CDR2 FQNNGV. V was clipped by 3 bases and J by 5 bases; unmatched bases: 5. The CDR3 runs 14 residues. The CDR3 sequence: CASSFSDRGNEQYF. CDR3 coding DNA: TGTGCCAGCAGCTTTTCGGACAGGGGAAACGAGCAGTACTTC.

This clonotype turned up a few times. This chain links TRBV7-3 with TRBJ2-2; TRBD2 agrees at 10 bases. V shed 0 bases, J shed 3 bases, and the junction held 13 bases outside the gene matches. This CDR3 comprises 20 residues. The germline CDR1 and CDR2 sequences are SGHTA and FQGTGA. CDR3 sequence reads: CASSLTVGQALAGDTGELFF. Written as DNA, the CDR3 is TGTGCCAGCAGCTTAACGGTGGGACAGGCCCTAGCGGGGGACACCGGGGAGCTGTTTTTT.

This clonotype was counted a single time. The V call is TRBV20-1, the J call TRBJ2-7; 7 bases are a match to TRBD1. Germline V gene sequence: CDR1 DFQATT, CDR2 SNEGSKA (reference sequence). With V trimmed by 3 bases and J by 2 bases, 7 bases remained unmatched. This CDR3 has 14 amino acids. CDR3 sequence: CSASRGQATYEQYF. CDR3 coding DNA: TGCAGTGCTAGTCGCGGACAGGCGACCTACGAGCAGTACTTC.

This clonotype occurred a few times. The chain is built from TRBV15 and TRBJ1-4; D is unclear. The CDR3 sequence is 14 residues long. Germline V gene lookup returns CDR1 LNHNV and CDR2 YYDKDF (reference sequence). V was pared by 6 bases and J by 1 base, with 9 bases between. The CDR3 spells CATRAGITNEKLFF. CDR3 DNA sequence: TGTGCCACCAGAGCGGGGATAACTAATGAAAAACTGTTTTTT.

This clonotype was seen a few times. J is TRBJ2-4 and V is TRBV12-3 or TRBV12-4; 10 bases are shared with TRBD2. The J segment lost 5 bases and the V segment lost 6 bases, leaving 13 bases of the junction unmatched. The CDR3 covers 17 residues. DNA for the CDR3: TGTGCCAGCAGACCCCCCCGGACTAGCGGCGGGCAAAACATTCAGTACTTC. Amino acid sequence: CASRPPRTSGGQNIQYF.

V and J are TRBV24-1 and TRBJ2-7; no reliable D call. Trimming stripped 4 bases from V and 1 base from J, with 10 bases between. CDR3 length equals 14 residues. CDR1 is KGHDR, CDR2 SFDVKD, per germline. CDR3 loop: CATSDPQHSYEQYF. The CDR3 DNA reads TGTGCCACCAGTGACCCACAGCATTCCTACGAGCAGTACTTC.

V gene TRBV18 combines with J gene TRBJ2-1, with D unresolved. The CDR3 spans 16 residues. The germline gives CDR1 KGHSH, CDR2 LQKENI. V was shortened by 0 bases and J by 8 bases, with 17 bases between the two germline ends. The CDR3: CASSPPTKFDGHEQFF. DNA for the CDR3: TGTGCCAGCTCACCACCCACTAAGTTTGACGGGCATGAGCAGTTCTTC.

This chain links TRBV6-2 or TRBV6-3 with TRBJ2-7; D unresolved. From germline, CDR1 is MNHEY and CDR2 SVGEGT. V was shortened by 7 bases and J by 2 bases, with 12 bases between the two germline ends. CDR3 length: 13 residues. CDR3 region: CASTHLAAYEQYF. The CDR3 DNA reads TGTGCCAGCACCCACTTGGCAGCCTACGAGCAGTACTTC.

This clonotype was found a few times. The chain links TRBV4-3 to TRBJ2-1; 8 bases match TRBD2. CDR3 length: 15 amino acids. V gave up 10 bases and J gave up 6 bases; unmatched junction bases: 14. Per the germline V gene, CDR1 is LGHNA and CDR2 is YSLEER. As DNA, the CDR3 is TGCGCCATTCCTAGCGGGCCATTCATTCCCAATGAGCAGTTCTTC. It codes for CAIPSGPFIPNEQFF.

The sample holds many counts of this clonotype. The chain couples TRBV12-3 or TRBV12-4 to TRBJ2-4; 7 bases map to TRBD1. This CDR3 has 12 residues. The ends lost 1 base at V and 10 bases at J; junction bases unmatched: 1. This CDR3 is CASSLGDSIQYF. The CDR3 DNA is TGTGCCAGCAGTTTAGGGGACAGTATTCAGTACTTC.

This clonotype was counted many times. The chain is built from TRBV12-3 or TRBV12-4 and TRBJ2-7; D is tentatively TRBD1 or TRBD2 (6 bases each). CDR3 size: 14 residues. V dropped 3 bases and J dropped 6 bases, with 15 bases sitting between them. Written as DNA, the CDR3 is TGTGCCAGCAGTTTTACGGCCAGGGGAGGCGAGCAGTACTTC. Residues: CASSFTARGGEQYF.

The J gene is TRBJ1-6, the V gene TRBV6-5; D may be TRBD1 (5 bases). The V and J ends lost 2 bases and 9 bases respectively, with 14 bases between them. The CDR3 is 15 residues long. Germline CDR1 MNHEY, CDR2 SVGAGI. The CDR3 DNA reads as TGTGCCAGCAGTTACAAAGGTTGGGGCCCTTCACCCCTCCACTTT. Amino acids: CASSYKGWGPSPLHF.

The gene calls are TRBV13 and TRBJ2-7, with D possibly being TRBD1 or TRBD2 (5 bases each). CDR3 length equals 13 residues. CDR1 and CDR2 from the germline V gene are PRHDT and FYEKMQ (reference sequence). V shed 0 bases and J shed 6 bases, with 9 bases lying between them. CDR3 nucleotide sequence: TGTGCCAGCAGCTTAGGAGCAGGGAGCGAGCAGTACTTC. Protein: CASSLGAGSEQYF.

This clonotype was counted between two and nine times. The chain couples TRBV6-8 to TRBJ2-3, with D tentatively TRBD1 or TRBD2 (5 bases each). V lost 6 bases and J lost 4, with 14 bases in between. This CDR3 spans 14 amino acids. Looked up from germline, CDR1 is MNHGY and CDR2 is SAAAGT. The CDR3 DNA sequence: TGTGCCAGCAGCCACGGGGACGGGGCAGATACGCAGTATTTT. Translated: CASSHGDGADTQYF.

The CDR3: CASSPGTMKTQYF. CDR3 nucleotides: TGTGCCAGCAGCCCCGGGACAATGAAGACCCAGTACTTC. The chain couples TRBV28 to TRBJ2-5; a possible D gene is TRBD1 (6 bases). From germline, CDR1 is MDHEN and CDR2 SYDVKM. Trimming shortened V by 6 bases and J by 6 bases, and 14 bases separated the two germline ends. CDR3 length equals 13 residues.